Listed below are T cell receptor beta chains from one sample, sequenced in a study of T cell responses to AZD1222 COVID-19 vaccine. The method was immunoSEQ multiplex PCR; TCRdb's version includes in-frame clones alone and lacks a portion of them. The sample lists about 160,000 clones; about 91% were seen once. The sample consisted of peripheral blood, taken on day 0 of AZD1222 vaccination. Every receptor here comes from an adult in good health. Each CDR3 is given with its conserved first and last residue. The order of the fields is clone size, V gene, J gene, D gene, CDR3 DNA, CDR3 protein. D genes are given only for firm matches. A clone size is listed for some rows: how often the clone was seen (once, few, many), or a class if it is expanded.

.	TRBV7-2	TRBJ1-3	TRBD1	TGTGCCAGCACACATGAATGGACAGGGTACTCTGGAAACACCATATATTTT	CASTHEWTGYSGNTIYF
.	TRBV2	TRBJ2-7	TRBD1	TGTGCCAGCAGCAGAACCCTGGACAGGGTCACCTACGAGCAGTACTTC	CASSRTLDRVTYEQYF
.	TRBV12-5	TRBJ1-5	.	TGTGCTAGTGGTTTGGCGCAGCCCCAGCATTTT	CASGLAQPQHF
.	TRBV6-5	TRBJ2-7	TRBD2	TGTGCCAGCAGTTTCGCATCCGGCGGGGGCGAGCAGTACTTC	CASSFASGGGEQYF
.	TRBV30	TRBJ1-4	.	TGTGCCTGGACTCTCGGACAGCAGAATGAAAAACTGTTTTTT	CAWTLGQQNEKLFF
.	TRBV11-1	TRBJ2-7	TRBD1	TGTGCCAGCAGCCCTGTGGGACAGGGGGGTTACGAGCAGTACTTC	CASSPVGQGGYEQYF
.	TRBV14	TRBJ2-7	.	TGTGCCAGCAGCCCCACATCAATCAGGGGGGGCGAGCAGTACTTC	CASSPTSIRGGEQYF
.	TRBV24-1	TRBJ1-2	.	TGTGCCACCAGTGATCCTCGCGGAGCCTATGGCTACACCTTC	CATSDPRGAYGYTF
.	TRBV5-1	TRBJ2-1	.	TGCGCCAGCAGCTTGGGTCGGACCAAGGGAATCAATGAGCAGTTCTTC	CASSLGRTKGINEQFF
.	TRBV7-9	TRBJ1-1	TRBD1	TGTGCCAGCCACGCTCAGGGGGGCCTCAACACTGAAGCTTTCTTT	CASHAQGGLNTEAFF
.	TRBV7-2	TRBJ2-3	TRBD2	TGTGCCAGCAGCGGAAGAACTAGCGGGATGGGGGGTACGCAGTATTTT	CASSGRTSGMGGTQYF
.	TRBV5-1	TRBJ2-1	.	TGCGCCAGCAGCTTGGGGCAGGGGTCCCACAATGAGCAGTTCTTC	CASSLGQGSHNEQFF
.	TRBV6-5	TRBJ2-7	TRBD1	TGTGCCAGCAGATCACAGGGGGCGCCTTACGAGCAGTACTTC	CASRSQGAPYEQYF
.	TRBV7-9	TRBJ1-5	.	TGTGCCAGCAGCTTAGCAGACCGAAATCAGCCCCAGCATTTT	CASSLADRNQPQHF
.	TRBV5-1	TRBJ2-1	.	TGCGCCAGCAGCTTGGGGGCCCGGAATGAGCAGTTCTTC	CASSLGARNEQFF
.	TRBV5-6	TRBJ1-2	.	TGTGCCAGCAGCTTGGCTTCACTGAGCTACACCTTC	CASSLASLSYTF
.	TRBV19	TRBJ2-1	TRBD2	TGTGCCAGTAGTCCGGTAGCGGGAGCCAATGAGCAGTTCTTC	CASSPVAGANEQFF
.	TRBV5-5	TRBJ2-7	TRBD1	TGTGCCAGCACCGAGACAGGGGCCGACGAGCAGTACTTC	CASTETGADEQYF
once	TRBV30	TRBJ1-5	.	TGTGCCTGGAGCCTCCCCTCCCCGGCCTCCAATCAGCCCCAGCATTTT	CAWSLPSPASNQPQHF
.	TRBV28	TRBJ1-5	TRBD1	TGTGCCAGCATATTTTCGGGACAGAGCTCAAGCAATCAGCCCCAGCATTTT	CASIFSGQSSSNQPQHF
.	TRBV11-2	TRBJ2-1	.	TGTGCCAGCAGCTCCCCGAGGGGATCCCTTCGGAGCTCCTACAATGAGCAGTTCTTC	CASSSPRGSLRSSYNEQFF
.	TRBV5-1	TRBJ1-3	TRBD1	TGCGCCAGCAGCCGAAGACAGGGAGGAAACACCATATATTTT	CASSRRQGGNTIYF
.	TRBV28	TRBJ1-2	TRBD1	TGTGCCAGCAGTTTATGGACCCCGGACAGGGGGAATGGCTACACCTTC	CASSLWTPDRGNGYTF
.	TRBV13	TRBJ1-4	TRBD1	TGTGCCAGCAGCCGTTATGGGACAGGGAAAAATGAAAAACTGTTTTTT	CASSRYGTGKNEKLFF
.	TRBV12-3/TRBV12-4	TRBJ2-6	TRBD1	TGTGCCAGCAGTGTCCGGGACAGGTCAACCGTTTTC	CASSVRDRSTVF
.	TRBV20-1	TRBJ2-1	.	TGCAGTGCTAGTTTACTTGAGAGCTCCTACAATGAGCAGTTCTTC	CSASLLESSYNEQFF
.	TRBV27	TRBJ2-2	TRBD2	TGTGCCAGCAGTTTCAAGGGACCATGGGAGGGCCGCGCCGGGGAGCTGTTTTTT	CASSFKGPWEGRAGELFF
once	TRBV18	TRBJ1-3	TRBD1	TGTGCCAGCTCACCCCTCGTTCCGGGACAGGGGGTCAGTGGAAACACCATATATTTT	CASSPLVPGQGVSGNTIYF
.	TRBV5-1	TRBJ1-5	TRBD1	TGCGCCAGCAGCTGGGACAGGTATAGCAATCAGCCCCAGCATTTT	CASSWDRYSNQPQHF
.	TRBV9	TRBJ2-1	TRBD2	TGTGCCAGCAGCGTAGTTGGACTGGGACTAGCGGGATCCCGCCGGGCGGGTGAGCAGTTCTTC	CASSVVGLGLAGSRRAGEQFF
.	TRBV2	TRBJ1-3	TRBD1	TGTGCCAGCAGTCCCCAGGGGGGCTCTGGAAACACCATATATTTT	CASSPQGGSGNTIYF
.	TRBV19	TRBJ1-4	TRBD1	TGTGCCAGTAGACGAATACGGGACAGGGGAGTAAAGACTAATGAAAAACTGTTTTTT	CASRRIRDRGVKTNEKLFF
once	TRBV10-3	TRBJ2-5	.	TGTGCCATCAGTGGACCGGGACTTCAAGAGACCCAGTACTTC	CAISGPGLQETQYF
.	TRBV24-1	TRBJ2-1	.	TGTGCCACCGGGGTGGACAATGAGCAGTTCTTC	CATGVDNEQFF
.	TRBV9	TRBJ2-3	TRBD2	TGTGCCAGCAGCCCGCCTGGCGGGGGATATACGCAGTATTTT	CASSPPGGGYTQYF
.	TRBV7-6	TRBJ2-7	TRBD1	TGTGCCAGCAGCGATAACAGGGGCTTCACCTACGAGCAGTACTTC	CASSDNRGFTYEQYF
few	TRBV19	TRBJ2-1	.	TGTGCCAGTAGTAGAGACCGTCCCGTCGCTAGCGCAGTCTACAATGAGCAGTTCTTC	CASSRDRPVASAVYNEQFF
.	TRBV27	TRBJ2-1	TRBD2	TGTGCCAGCGGTTCTAGCGGGAGCTCCTACAATGAGCAGTTCTTC	CASGSSGSSYNEQFF
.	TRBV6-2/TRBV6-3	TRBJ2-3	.	TGTGCCAGCAGCCTACCGGACTGGACAGATACGCAGTATTTT	CASSLPDWTDTQYF
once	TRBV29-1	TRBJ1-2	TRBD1	TGCAGCGTTGAGGGGGACAGGGAAGGCTACACCTTC	CSVEGDREGYTF
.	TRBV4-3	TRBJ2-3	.	TGCGCCAGCAGCCGCGACTTCAGAGGCACAGATACGCAGTATTTT	CASSRDFRGTDTQYF
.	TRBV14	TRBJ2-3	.	TGTGCCAGCAGCCAAGCTTATGCCGGGAAGGCCCCCACAGATACGCAGTATTTT	CASSQAYAGKAPTDTQYF
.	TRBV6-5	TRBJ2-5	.	TGTGCCAGCAGTCAACTCGGGGAGACCCAGTACTTC	CASSQLGETQYF
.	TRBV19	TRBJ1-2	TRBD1	TGTGCCAGTAGGCCAGACAGGGGTCCGGACTATGGCTACACCTTC	CASRPDRGPDYGYTF
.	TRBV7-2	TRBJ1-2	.	TGTGCCAGCAGCTTTCGACTGGACGGGGGGCCGCAGGGCTACACCTTC	CASSFRLDGGPQGYTF
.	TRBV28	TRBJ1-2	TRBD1	TGTGCCAGCACTATTACAGGGGGCGCCGACGGCTACACCTTC	CASTITGGADGYTF
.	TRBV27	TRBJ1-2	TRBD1	TGTGCCAGCAGGGTCCAACAGGGGTGGGCTGGCTACACCTTC	CASRVQQGWAGYTF
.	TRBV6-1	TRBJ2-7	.	TGTGCCAGCAGTGAATATTTACGGACCCCTCCCGACCACGAGCAGTACTTC	CASSEYLRTPPDHEQYF
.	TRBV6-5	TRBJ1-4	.	TGTGCCAGCAGGGCCTGGGTTAATAATGAAAAACTGTTTTTT	CASRAWVNNEKLFF
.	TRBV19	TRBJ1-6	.	TGTGCCAGTAGTATGGGGGGGAGCTCCTATAATTCACCCCTCCACTTT	CASSMGGSSYNSPLHF
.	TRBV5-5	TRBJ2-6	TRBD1	TGTGCCAGCAGCCCGGGGGCAGGGGGCACCTCTGGGGCCAACGTCCTGACTTTC	CASSPGAGGTSGANVLTF
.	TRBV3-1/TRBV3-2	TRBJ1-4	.	TGTGCCAGCAGCCAAGAGGGGCGTTGGCAGGGGAGAAATGAAAAACTGTTTTTT	CASSQEGRWQGRNEKLFF
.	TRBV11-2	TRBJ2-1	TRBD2	TGTGCCAGCAGCGGATCCGGACTAGCGGGGCTATTCCATGAGCAGTTCTTC	CASSGSGLAGLFHEQFF
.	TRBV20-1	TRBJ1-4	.	TGCAGTGCTACCTTTAATGAAAAACTGTTTTTT	CSATFNEKLFF
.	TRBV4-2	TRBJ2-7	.	TGTGCCAGCAGCCAAGTACGAGGCAGCTCCTACGAGCAGTACTTC	CASSQVRGSSYEQYF
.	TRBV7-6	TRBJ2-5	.	TGTGCCAGCAGCTTAGGTGAGGAGACCCAGTACTTC	CASSLGEETQYF
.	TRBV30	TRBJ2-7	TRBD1	TGTGCCTGGAGAACAGGGGGCTACGAGCAGTACTTC	CAWRTGGYEQYF
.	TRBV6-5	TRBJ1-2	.	TGTGCCAGCAGTCAACAGGGTGGGGCTAACTATGGCTACACCTTC	CASSQQGGANYGYTF
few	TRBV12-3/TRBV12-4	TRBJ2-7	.	TGTGCCAGCGGAGCGGTTAGCTCCTACGAGCAGTACTTC	CASGAVSSYEQYF
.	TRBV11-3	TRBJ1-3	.	TGTGCCAGCAGCTTAGGACGAGGCAGATCTATCCTCTCTGGAAACACCATATATTTT	CASSLGRGRSILSGNTIYF